These 5 T cell receptor beta chains came from one sample sequenced in a study of blood T cell repertoires in COVID-19. Libraries were prepared by immunoSEQ multiplex PCR; TCRdb keeps only in-frame clonotypes and omits some of them. The table lists tens of thousands of clones, 81% of them singletons, with approximately 25% in the top ten. Sequencing input: peripheral blood. These receptors came from a man at least 80 years old with active or convalescent COVID-19.

The chain combines TRBV12-5 with TRBJ1-2, with a weak D call TRBD1 (6 bases). Germline V gives CDR1 LGHNT, CDR2 FRNRAP. The CDR3 sequence is 16 residues long. V was shortened by 2 bases and J by 1 base, with 14 bases between the two germline ends. CDR3 amino acids: CASGLLSDRLNYGYTF. Here the CDR3 DNA reads TGTGCTAGTGGTTTGTTGTCGGACAGACTTAACTATGGCTACACCTTC. Supplemented by reference TRBV12-5 and TRBJ1-2, the full variable domain reads DARVTQTPRHKVTEMGQEVTMRCQPILGHNTVFWYRQTMMQGLELLAYFRNRAPLDDSGMPKDRFSAEMPDATLATLKIQPSEPRDSAVYFCASGLLSDRLNYGYTFGSGTRLTVV.

This clone was detected only once. The chain is built from TRBV3-1 (or the pseudogene TRBV3-2) and TRBJ2-3; tentatively, D is TRBD1 (5 bases). Germline V CDR1 and CDR2: LGHDT, YNNKEL (reference sequence). This CDR3 is 12 amino acids long. V was clipped by 5 bases and J by 6 bases, with 9 bases between them. The CDR3: CASSYYRDTQYF. The CDR3 DNA follows: TGTGCCAGCAGCTACTACAGGGATACGCAGTATTTT.

This clone was counted once. The chain combines TRBV28 with TRBJ1-5; 7 nucleotides line up with TRBD1. The CDR3 runs to 20 residues. Unmatched junction bases numbered 21, after V lost 4 bases and J lost 3 bases. The germline gives CDR1 MDHEN, CDR2 SYDVKM. CDR3 residues: CASSYPRSAIGDRANQPQHF. DNA of the CDR3: TGTGCCAGCAGTTACCCTCGAAGTGCCATAGGTGACAGGGCCAATCAGCCCCAGCATTTT.

This chain uses TRBV4-2 with TRBJ2-7; D remains unclear. V gave up 1 base and J gave up 1 base, with 11 bases separating them. This CDR3 has 15 amino acids. The germline V gene encodes CDR1 LGHNA and CDR2 YNFKEQ. As DNA, the CDR3 is TGTGCCAGCAGCCAAGTCCAAGACTCTTCCTACGAGCAGTACTTC. Translation: CASSQVQDSSYEQYF.

This chain connects TRBV4-3 to TRBJ2-5; 8 positions match TRBD2. The CDR3 has 15 residues. Germline CDR1 reads LGHNA; CDR2 reads YSLEER. V was clipped by 0 bases and J by 5 bases; unmatched bases: 5. Here the CDR3 DNA reads TGCGCCAGCAGCCAAGAACTAGCGGCCGGCGAGACCCAGTACTTC. Translated, it gives CASSQELAAGETQYF.